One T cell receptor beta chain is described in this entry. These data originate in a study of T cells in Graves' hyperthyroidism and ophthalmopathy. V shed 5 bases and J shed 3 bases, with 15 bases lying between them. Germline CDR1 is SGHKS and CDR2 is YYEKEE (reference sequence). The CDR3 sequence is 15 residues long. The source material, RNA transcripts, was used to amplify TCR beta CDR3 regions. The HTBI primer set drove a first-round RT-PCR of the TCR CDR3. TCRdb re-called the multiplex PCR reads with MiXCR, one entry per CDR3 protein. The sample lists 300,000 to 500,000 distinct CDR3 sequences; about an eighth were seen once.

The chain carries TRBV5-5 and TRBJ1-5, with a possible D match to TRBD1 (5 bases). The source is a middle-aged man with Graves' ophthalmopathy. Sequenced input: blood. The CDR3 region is CASSEGRGINQPQHF. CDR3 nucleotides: TGTGCCAGCAGTGAAGGGCGGGGGATCAATCAGCCCCAGCATTTT.